This T cell receptor (beta chain) was retrieved from a study of radiotherapy plus CTLA-4 blockade in lung cancer (dated by TCRdb to between 2017 and 2018). In terms of the full investigation: Among the enrolled patients, around 19% had an objective response, and 25% to 35% reached disease control.

This clone was recorded only once. This receptor's antigen is unknown. Within one base of it there is no much larger clone, and no base qualities were kept. Trimming removed 4 bases from V and 3 bases from J; the gene matches leave 2 bases unexplained. As encoded in the germline V gene (reference sequence), CDR1 is SGHNT while CDR2 is YYREEE. The CDR3 covers 13 residues, taking in both the cysteine and the phenylalanine. Only CDR3 DNA remains: 39 bases, in frame from the first base. Receptors were amplified or captured by the immunoSEQ multiplex PCR assay. Drawn from immuneACCESS, this table holds only the in-frame rearrangements with V and J called that TCRdb kept. Clones are partly lost; checked studies trace under half to an unresolved V gene and leave the rest unexplained. This sample gives about 90,000 clones in total; 72% of them show up just once. The ten largest clonotypes hold 11% to 15% of the sample.

Points the paper makes about the study in general: The strongest predictors of response, as reported, were early dynamic changes in blood T cell clones along with a rise in serum interferon-beta after radiation. After treatment with radiotherapy and ipilimumab, TCR clones that originated in tumors expanded in peripheral blood.

Focal radiation therapy combined with CTLA-4 blockade (ipilimumab) was tested in patients with chemo-refractory metastatic non-small-cell lung cancer. This clonotype was obtained from a human donor with non-small cell lung cancer that progressed on radiotherapy plus ipilimumab. Sequences were derived from peripheral blood, sampled from a patient treated with radiotherapy plus ipilimumab. The chain was built from TRBV5-4 and TRBJ2-3; 7 central nucleotides agree with TRBD2. Read as DNA, the sequence is TGTGCCAGCAGCGACGGGAGGACAGATACGCAGTATTTT. This codes for CASSDGRTDTQYF.